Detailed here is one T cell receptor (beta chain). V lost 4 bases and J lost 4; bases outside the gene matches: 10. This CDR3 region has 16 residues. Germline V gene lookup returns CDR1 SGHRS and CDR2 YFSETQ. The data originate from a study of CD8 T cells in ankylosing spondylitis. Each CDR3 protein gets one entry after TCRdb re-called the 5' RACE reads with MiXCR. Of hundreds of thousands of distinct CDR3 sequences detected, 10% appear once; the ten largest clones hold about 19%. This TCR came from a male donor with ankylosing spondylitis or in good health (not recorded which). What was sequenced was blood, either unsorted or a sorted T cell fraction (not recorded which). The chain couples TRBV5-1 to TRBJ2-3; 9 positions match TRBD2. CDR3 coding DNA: TGCGCCAGCAGCCCTGGTGCGGGGGGGCCTCCAGATACGCAGTATTTT. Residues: CASSPGAGGPPDTQYF.